The rows below give T cell receptor beta chains drawn from one sample of a study of cytomegalovirus exposure and HLA in healthy donors. Profiled with immunoSEQ multiplex PCR; TCRdb holds only in-frame clones, not every one. The repertoire holds 170,000 or so clones, with 60% to 80% as singletons. Sample: PBMCs. The receptors derive from a woman between 50 and 59 years old in good health and CMV-seropositive. CDR3s include the opening cysteine and the closing phenylalanine or tryptophan. D genes are given only for firm matches. Rows may omit the clone size; those that give it use once, few, many or a size class.

d_call	clone_size	v_call	j_call	cdr3_aa	cdr3_nt
TRBD2	-	TRBV30	TRBJ2-1	CAWRRGLAGGNEQFF	TGTGCCTGGAGACGAGGGCTAGCGGGGGGCAATGAGCAGTTCTTC
-	-	TRBV14	TRBJ1-1	CASSLSGGNTEAFF	TGTGCCAGCTCTTTAAGCGGGGGGAACACTGAAGCTTTCTTT
-	-	TRBV7-6	TRBJ2-3	CASSPRTEDTQYF	TGTGCCAGCAGCCCCCGGACTGAGGATACGCAGTATTTT
-	once	TRBV4-1	TRBJ1-1	CASSQAYGTKAEAFF	TGCGCCAGCAGCCAAGCATACGGGACTAAAGCTGAAGCTTTCTTT
TRBD1	-	TRBV6-4	TRBJ2-3	CASSDHYLPTGGARGDTQYF	TGTGCCAGCAGTGACCACTATTTACCAACAGGGGGCGCAAGAGGTGATACGCAGTATTTT
-	-	TRBV29-1	TRBJ2-3	CSVVSADTQYF	TGCAGCGTTGTTTCGGCAGATACGCAGTATTTT
-	-	TRBV28	TRBJ1-5	CASRHLGGNQPQHF	TGTGCCAGCAGACACTTAGGGGGCAATCAGCCCCAGCATTTT
-	-	TRBV19	TRBJ2-7	CASSIGGPDGEQYF	TGTGCCAGTAGTATAGGCGGCCCAGACGGGGAGCAGTACTTC
TRBD1	few	TRBV4-1	TRBJ2-7	CASSQDGRTGLLYEQYF	TGCGCCAGCAGCCAAGATGGTCGGACAGGCCTTCTCTACGAGCAGTACTTC
-	-	TRBV18	TRBJ2-5	CASSSTGRETQYF	TGTGCCAGCTCGTCTACAGGTAGAGAGACCCAGTACTTC
-	-	TRBV23-1	TRBJ2-2	CATKRETGELFF	TGCGCCACCAAAAGGGAGACCGGGGAGCTGTTTTTT
-	-	TRBV7-3	TRBJ2-5	CASSPGVLPYQETQYF	TGTGCCAGCAGCCCGGGGGTCCTCCCGTACCAAGAGACCCAGTACTTC
TRBD1	-	TRBV29-1	TRBJ1-2	CSVTKQGNYGYTF	TGCAGCGTTACAAAACAGGGGAACTATGGCTACACCTTC
-	-	TRBV7-9	TRBJ2-7	CASSLQGPYEQYF	TGTGCCAGCAGCTTGCAGGGGCCCTACGAGCAGTACTTC
-	-	TRBV5-6	TRBJ1-1	CASSGDRNTEAFF	TGTGCCAGCAGCGGTGACAGGAACACTGAAGCTTTCTTT
-	-	TRBV10-3	TRBJ2-2	CAITVNSNSGELFF	TGTGCCATCACCGTCAACTCCAATTCCGGGGAGCTGTTTTTT
TRBD1	few	TRBV7-9	TRBJ2-2	CSSSGRGPGELFF	TGTTCCAGCAGCGGCAGGGGGCCCGGGGAGCTGTTTTTT
-	-	TRBV5-1	TRBJ1-1	CASSLDIGQFGTEAFF	TGCGCCAGCAGCTTGGATATAGGACAGTTTGGCACTGAAGCTTTCTTT
-	-	TRBV6-5	TRBJ2-2	CASSRGAGTGELFF	TGTGCCAGCAGTCGCGGCGCGGGGACCGGGGAGCTGTTTTTT
-	-	TRBV23-1	TRBJ1-1	CASSQSRPSGTEAFF	TGCGCCAGCAGTCAATCCAGACCATCCGGGACTGAAGCTTTCTTT
TRBD1	-	TRBV6-5	TRBJ1-2	CAIRQGRGANYGYTF	TGTGCCATCCGACAGGGGAGAGGAGCTAACTATGGCTACACCTTC
-	-	TRBV5-1	TRBJ2-5	CASKEGLAQETQYF	TGCGCCAGCAAGGAGGGGCTAGCTCAAGAGACCCAGTACTTC
-	-	TRBV23-1	TRBJ1-2	CASTPTVPQWDGYTF	TGCGCCAGCACCCCGACAGTACCACAGTGGGATGGCTACACCTTC
TRBD1	-	TRBV5-1	TRBJ1-1	CASRPTGANTEAFF	TGCGCCAGCAGGCCGACAGGGGCGAACACTGAAGCTTTCTTT
TRBD2	-	TRBV4-2	TRBJ2-1	CASSHTIEGGLGYEQFF	TGTGCCAGCAGCCACACCATTGAAGGGGGACTAGGTTATGAGCAGTTCTTC
TRBD2	once	TRBV4-1	TRBJ2-2	CASSPRTSGTGELFF	TGCGCCAGCAGCCCCCGGACTAGCGGCACCGGGGAGCTGTTTTTT
-	-	TRBV30	TRBJ1-1	CAWTAGWGRGTEAFF	TGTGCCTGGACGGCAGGGTGGGGAAGGGGCACTGAAGCTTTCTTT
TRBD2	-	TRBV4-1	TRBJ2-3	CASSQGVWGGGDTQYF	TGCGCCAGCAGCCAAGGGGTTTGGGGGGGAGGGGATACGCAGTATTTT
TRBD1	-	TRBV19	TRBJ2-7	CASSVSRQGHEQYF	TGTGCCAGTAGTGTAAGTCGACAGGGCCACGAGCAGTACTTC
TRBD1	-	TRBV10-3	TRBJ1-4	CAISDPDRGREKLFF	TGTGCCATCAGTGATCCGGACAGGGGGAGGGAAAAACTGTTTTTT
TRBD1	-	TRBV6-1	TRBJ1-1	CASSVGQDRDTEAFF	TGTGCCAGCAGTGTAGGACAGGACAGGGACACTGAAGCTTTCTTT
-	-	TRBV7-3	TRBJ1-2	CASSPGQKSGYTF	TGTGCCAGCAGTCCTGGACAGAAATCAGGCTACACCTTC
-	-	TRBV4-1	TRBJ2-4	CASSQDWGLEFNLAKNIQYF	TGCGCCAGCAGCCAAGATTGGGGGCTGGAATTTAACTTAGCCAAAAACATTCAGTACTTC
-	-	TRBV5-1	TRBJ1-4	CASSLEPTGINEKLFF	TGCGCCAGCAGCTTGGAACCAACAGGGATTAATGAAAAACTGTTTTTT
-	few	TRBV5-1	TRBJ1-3	CASRRGDGGNTIYF	TGCGCCAGCCGACGGGGGGATGGAGGAAACACCATATATTTT
TRBD2	-	TRBV5-8	TRBJ2-1	CASDKKLPRRGYNEQFF	TGTGCCAGTGATAAAAAATTGCCGAGGCGGGGGTACAATGAGCAGTTCTTC
-	-	TRBV30	TRBJ2-3	CAWSKTSRTDTQYF	TGTGCCTGGAGTAAGACATCCCGCACAGATACGCAGTATTTT
-	-	TRBV15	TRBJ1-2	CATSRSETVWGVVYGYTF	TGTGCCACCAGCAGATCTGAGACGGTATGGGGGGTAGTCTATGGCTACACCTTC
TRBD2	-	TRBV5-1	TRBJ2-5	CASSLQRGGAETQYF	TGCGCCAGCAGCTTACAGCGGGGGGGAGCAGAGACCCAGTACTTC
TRBD2	-	TRBV9	TRBJ2-1	CASSGIAGGLSYNEQFF	TGTGCCAGCAGTGGGATAGCGGGGGGGCTCTCTTACAATGAGCAGTTCTTC
TRBD2	-	TRBV9	TRBJ2-3	CASSFRSGLALDTQYF	TGTGCCAGCAGCTTCCGATCGGGACTAGCACTAGATACGCAGTATTTT
-	-	TRBV19	TRBJ1-1	CASSSEGHLNTEAFF	TGTGCCAGTAGTTCCGAGGGACATTTGAACACTGAAGCTTTCTTT
TRBD2	-	TRBV4-2	TRBJ2-1	CASSQFRASGGNEQFF	TGTGCCAGCAGCCAATTCAGGGCTAGCGGGGGGAATGAGCAGTTCTTC
TRBD1	-	TRBV10-3	TRBJ1-1	CAISATGGAPEAFF	TGTGCCATCAGTGCTACAGGGGGCGCTCCTGAAGCTTTCTTT
-	-	TRBV7-9	TRBJ1-2	CASSPWDITNYGYTF	TGTGCCAGCAGCCCTTGGGACATCACTAACTATGGCTACACCTTC
-	-	TRBV20-1	TRBJ2-7	CSARGVYEQYF	TGCAGTGCTCGAGGAGTTTACGAGCAGTACTTC
-	-	TRBV6-5	TRBJ1-6	CASSSGQPNSPLHF	TGTGCCAGCAGTTCCGGACAGCCAAATTCACCCCTCCACTTT
-	-	TRBV4-1	TRBJ1-3	CASSQGRLSGNTIYF	TGCGCCAGCAGCCAAGGGCGACTCTCTGGAAACACCATATATTTT
-	-	TRBV15	TRBJ1-3	CATSPMSGNTIYF	TGTGCCACCAGCCCAATGTCTGGAAACACCATATATTTT
-	-	TRBV30	TRBJ2-3	CAWSLGQGYGETDTQYF	TGTGCCTGGAGTTTAGGGCAGGGGTATGGAGAAACAGATACGCAGTATTTT
-	-	TRBV19	TRBJ1-5	CASTLGRGSNQPQHF	TGTGCCAGTACCCTAGGGCGGGGTAGCAATCAGCCCCAGCATTTT
TRBD2	-	TRBV4-2	TRBJ2-2	CASSQQAGFPMTGELFF	TGTGCCAGCAGCCAACAAGCGGGGTTCCCGATGACCGGGGAGCTGTTTTTT
-	-	TRBV5-6	TRBJ1-2	CASSLTGPGGYTF	TGTGCCAGCAGCTTGACAGGGCCAGGGGGCTACACCTTC
-	few	TRBV7-9	TRBJ2-2	CASSHGQGRDTGELFF	TGTGCCAGCAGTCATGGCCAGGGGAGGGACACCGGGGAGCTGTTTTTT
-	-	TRBV7-3	TRBJ2-3	CASSLMSGSTDTQYF	TGTGCCAGCAGCTTAATGAGCGGAAGCACAGATACGCAGTATTTT
-	-	TRBV7-9	TRBJ1-1	CASSLGMAAEAFF	TGTGCCAGCAGCTTAGGTATGGCAGCGGAAGCTTTCTTT
-	-	TRBV5-8	TRBJ1-4	CASSLGQGTSTNEKLFF	TGTGCCAGCAGCTTGGGGCAGGGTACTTCAACTAATGAAAAACTGTTTTTT
TRBD1	-	TRBV6-5	TRBJ1-1	CASRMGQGNTEAFF	TGTGCCAGCAGGATGGGACAGGGGAACACTGAAGCTTTCTTT
TRBD1	-	TRBV5-1	TRBJ2-7	CASSLSGTGGGEQYF	TGCGCCAGCAGCTTATCCGGTACAGGGGGCGGCGAGCAGTACTTC
-	-	TRBV28	TRBJ2-7	CASIPIGAGAMTVGSYEQYF	TGTGCCAGCATACCTATCGGCGCAGGGGCCATGACCGTGGGGTCCTACGAGCAGTACTTC